Presented here are 21 T cell receptor beta chains from one specimen sequenced in a study of CD8 T cells in Susac syndrome. Random hexamers were used to reverse transcribe an amount of roughly 0.45 to 1 ug RNA. TCRdb re-derived calls from the immunoSEQ multiplex PCR reads in MiXCR, one entry per CDR3 protein. The table has under 200,000 distinct CDR3 sequences, roughly 95% seen once. The sequencing input was CD8+ T cells from PBMCs. These receptors were taken from a human donor with multiple sclerosis.

This rearrangement joins TRBV28 to TRBJ2-6; D is undetermined. The CDR3 covers 17 residues. CDR1 is MDHEN, CDR2 SYDVKM, per germline. Deletions cut 6 bases from V and 0 bases from J, with 15 bases between. CDR3 sequence: CASSQLKEISGANVLTF. CDR3 bases: TGTGCCAGCAGCCAATTGAAGGAGATCTCTGGGGCCAACGTCCTGACTTTC.

The chain uses TRBV15 and TRBJ2-7; 8 bases are shared with TRBD1. With 4 bases clipped from V and 2 bases from J, the junction kept 16 bases outside the gene matches. The CDR3 is 18 amino acids. CDR1 and CDR2 from the germline V gene are LNHNV and YYDKDF (reference sequence). As DNA, the CDR3 is TGTGCCACCAGCATCGCTGACCCAGGGGGCGGGGCAGCCTACGAGCAGTACTTC. Translating it yields CATSIADPGGGAAYEQYF. The complete variable domain, with remaining parts taken from reference TRBV15 and TRBJ2-7, reads DAMVIQNPRYQVTQFGKPVTLSCSQTLNHNVMYWYQQKSSQAPKLLFHYYDKDFNNEADTPDNFQSRRPNTSFCFLDIRSPGLGDTAMYLCATSIADPGGGAAYEQYFGPGTRLTVT.

The genes are TRBV4-1 and TRBJ2-1; no clear D. This CDR3 has 14 amino acids. The V and J ends lost 1 base and 8 bases respectively, with 12 bases between them. The germline CDR1 and CDR2 sequences are MGHRA and YSYEKL. The CDR3 DNA follows: TGCGCCAGCAGCCAAGGTTCATCTCAGGATGAGCAGTTCTTC. Translating gives CASSQGSSQDEQFF.

The chain carries TRBV5-6 and TRBJ1-1; D not certain. The CDR3 extends over 12 amino acids. The V end was cut by 7 bases, the J end by 4 bases, with 11 bases between. Per germline, CDR1 SGHDT and CDR2 YYEEEE. CDR3 sequence: CASAWSGTEAFF. As DNA, the CDR3 is TGTGCCAGCGCATGGAGTGGCACTGAAGCTTTCTTT.

The rearrangement links TRBV20-1 to TRBJ1-2, with D hard to call. V shed 3 bases and J shed 8 bases, with 4 bases lying between them. This CDR3 region has 9 residues. CDR1 is DFQATT, CDR2 SNEGSKA, per germline (reference sequence). The CDR3 protein is CSARGGYTF. DNA of the CDR3: TGCAGTGCTAGGGGCGGCTACACCTTC.

The J gene is TRBJ2-2, the V gene TRBV27, with 10 bases that match TRBD2. The germline gives CDR1 MNHEY, CDR2 SMNVEV (reference sequence). Trimming cost V 7 bases and J 6 bases; bases outside gene matches: 8. This CDR3 comprises 15 residues. CDR3: CASTLLAGVPGELFF. DNA of the CDR3: TGTGCCAGCACCCTCCTAGCGGGAGTCCCCGGGGAGCTGTTTTTT.

The chain uses TRBV4-2 and TRBJ2-1; a possible D gene is TRBD2 (6 bases). Germline CDR1 is LGHNA and CDR2 is YNFKEQ. Trimming cost V 3 bases and J 1 base, with 13 bases left between them. The CDR3 contains 16 residues. CDR3 sequence reads: CASSHTQSGSYNEQFF. CDR3 DNA sequence: TGTGCCAGCAGCCACACTCAAAGCGGGTCCTACAATGAGCAGTTCTTC.

This rearrangement joins TRBV29-1 to TRBJ1-5; D gene unclear. V lost 5 bases and J lost 11, with 16 bases in between. From germline, CDR1 is SQVTM and CDR2 ANQGSEA. The CDR3 spans 12 residues. CDR3 coding DNA: TGCAGCGTTAAGGAGGGCTCGGGAACCCAGCATTTT. It codes for CSVKEGSGTQHF.

The chain uses TRBV9 and TRBJ1-3; D not certain. There are 13 residues in the CDR3. Trimming shortened V by 5 bases and J by 1 base, and 7 bases separated the two germline ends. CDR1 is SGDLS and CDR2 is YYNGEE in the germline V gene. The CDR3 here is CASRQDSGNTIYF. CDR3 nucleotides: TGTGCCAGCAGACAAGATTCTGGAAACACCATATATTTT.

This chain joins TRBV12-3 or TRBV12-4 and TRBJ2-7; 10 positions match TRBD1. The CDR3 length is 16 residues. V shed 5 bases, J shed 0 bases, and the junction held 7 bases outside the gene matches. CDR3 residues: CASSPGTGEGSYEQYF. CDR3 in DNA: TGTGCCAGCAGTCCAGGGACAGGGGAAGGCTCCTACGAGCAGTACTTC.

The CDR3 loop is CASSPSGNTDTQYF. The CDR3, as DNA: TGTGCCAGCAGCCCATCGGGTAACACAGATACGCAGTATTTT. The J gene is TRBJ2-3, the V gene TRBV7-9; D not certain. The germline CDR1 and CDR2 sequences are SEHNR and FQNEAQ (reference sequence). This CDR3 has 14 residues. V shed 5 bases and J shed 2 bases, with 11 bases lying between them.

The chain recombines TRBV27 with TRBJ1-6; a possible D gene is TRBD1 (6 bases). Between the trimmed V and J ends, which lost 5 bases and 10 bases, there was a span of 12 bases. The CDR3 is made up of 13 amino acids. Germline-derived CDR1 and CDR2 are MNHEY and SMNVEV (reference sequence). CDR3 loop: CASSVTGNSPLHF. In DNA form, the CDR3 reads TGTGCCAGCAGTGTCACAGGGAACTCACCCCTCCACTTT.

The rearrangement links TRBV7-9 to TRBJ2-7, with D perhaps matching TRBD1 (6 bases). The germline V and J ends were trimmed by 10 bases and 2 bases, with 12 bases remaining between them. Per the germline V gene, CDR1 is SEHNR and CDR2 is FQNEAQ (reference sequence). This CDR3 region has 12 residues. The CDR3: CAIRDNTYEQYF. The CDR3 DNA is TGTGCCATCCGGGACAACACCTACGAGCAGTACTTC.

The V gene is TRBV20-1, the J gene TRBJ2-3, with 7 bases aligning to TRBD2. The CDR3 extends over 15 amino acids. Germline trimming cut 0 bases from V and 4 bases from J; bases unmatched to any gene: 7. CDR1 and CDR2 from the germline V gene are DFQATT and SNEGSKA (reference sequence). The CDR3 DNA reads as TGCAGTGCTAGAGATCTAGCGGCCACGGCAGATACGCAGTATTTT. It specifies CSARDLAATADTQYF.

The chain uses TRBV6-5 and TRBJ2-5; maybe TRBD1 (6 bases). CDR1 MNHEY and CDR2 SVGAGI come from the germline V gene. V gave up 0 bases and J gave up 5 bases, with 13 bases separating them. This CDR3 is 15 amino acids long. The CDR3 is CASSYSRDIYETQYF. The CDR3 DNA sequence: TGTGCCAGCAGTTACTCGAGGGACATCTACGAGACCCAGTACTTC.

V usage is TRBV20-1 and J usage is TRBJ2-1; D not resolved. Trimming took off 5 bases at V and 10 bases at J, with 9 bases between the two ends. This CDR3 has 10 residues. Germline V gene lookup returns CDR1 DFQATT and CDR2 SNEGSKA (reference sequence). CDR3 amino acids: CSAGYREQFF. The CDR3 bases are TGCAGTGCTGGTTACCGGGAGCAGTTCTTC.

CDR3: CASSLRTGRDEQFF. The CDR3 nucleotides read TGTGCCAGCAGTTTACGTACGGGGCGGGATGAGCAGTTCTTC. The rearrangement links TRBV12-3 or TRBV12-4 to TRBJ2-1; perhaps D is TRBD1 or TRBD2 (5 bases each). The CDR3 loop spans 14 amino acids. V gave up 2 bases and J gave up 8 bases, with 13 bases separating them.

The V call is TRBV9, the J call TRBJ2-2; D ambiguous. This CDR3 comprises 14 residues. Germline lookup yields CDR1 SGDLS and CDR2 YYNGEE. V was cut by 0 bases and J by 1 base, with 4 bases left in between. DNA for the CDR3: TGTGCCAGCAGCGTAGACGGGAACACCGGGGAGCTGTTTTTT. It codes for CASSVDGNTGELFF.

CDR3 bases: TGCAGTGCTAGGATATCGGGGGCTAACTATGGCTACACCTTC. Its translation is CSARISGANYGYTF. The chain combines TRBV20-1 with TRBJ1-2, with D tentatively TRBD1 (5 bases). Germline CDR1 DFQATT, CDR2 SNEGSKA (reference sequence). CDR3 length: 14 amino acids. Trimming left V 3 bases short and J 0 bases short, with 11 bases between.

This sequence joins TRBV28 and TRBJ1-1; D unresolved. V dropped 2 bases and J dropped 1 base, with 11 bases sitting between them. Germline V gives CDR1 MDHEN, CDR2 SYDVKM. This CDR3 is 15 amino acids long. This chain's CDR3 is CASSLNPGGNTEAFF. CDR3 bases: TGTGCCAGCAGTTTAAACCCAGGCGGGAACACTGAAGCTTTCTTT.

CDR3 DNA sequence: TGTGCCCGCGGGACAGGGGGTGCCGGGGAGCTGTTTTTT. It specifies CARGTGGAGELFF. The rearrangement joins TRBV2 to TRBJ2-2; 11 bases line up with TRBD1. The ends lost 11 bases at V and 6 bases at J; junction bases unmatched: 5. Germline lookup yields CDR1 SNHLY and CDR2 FYNNEI. The CDR3 is 13 residues long.